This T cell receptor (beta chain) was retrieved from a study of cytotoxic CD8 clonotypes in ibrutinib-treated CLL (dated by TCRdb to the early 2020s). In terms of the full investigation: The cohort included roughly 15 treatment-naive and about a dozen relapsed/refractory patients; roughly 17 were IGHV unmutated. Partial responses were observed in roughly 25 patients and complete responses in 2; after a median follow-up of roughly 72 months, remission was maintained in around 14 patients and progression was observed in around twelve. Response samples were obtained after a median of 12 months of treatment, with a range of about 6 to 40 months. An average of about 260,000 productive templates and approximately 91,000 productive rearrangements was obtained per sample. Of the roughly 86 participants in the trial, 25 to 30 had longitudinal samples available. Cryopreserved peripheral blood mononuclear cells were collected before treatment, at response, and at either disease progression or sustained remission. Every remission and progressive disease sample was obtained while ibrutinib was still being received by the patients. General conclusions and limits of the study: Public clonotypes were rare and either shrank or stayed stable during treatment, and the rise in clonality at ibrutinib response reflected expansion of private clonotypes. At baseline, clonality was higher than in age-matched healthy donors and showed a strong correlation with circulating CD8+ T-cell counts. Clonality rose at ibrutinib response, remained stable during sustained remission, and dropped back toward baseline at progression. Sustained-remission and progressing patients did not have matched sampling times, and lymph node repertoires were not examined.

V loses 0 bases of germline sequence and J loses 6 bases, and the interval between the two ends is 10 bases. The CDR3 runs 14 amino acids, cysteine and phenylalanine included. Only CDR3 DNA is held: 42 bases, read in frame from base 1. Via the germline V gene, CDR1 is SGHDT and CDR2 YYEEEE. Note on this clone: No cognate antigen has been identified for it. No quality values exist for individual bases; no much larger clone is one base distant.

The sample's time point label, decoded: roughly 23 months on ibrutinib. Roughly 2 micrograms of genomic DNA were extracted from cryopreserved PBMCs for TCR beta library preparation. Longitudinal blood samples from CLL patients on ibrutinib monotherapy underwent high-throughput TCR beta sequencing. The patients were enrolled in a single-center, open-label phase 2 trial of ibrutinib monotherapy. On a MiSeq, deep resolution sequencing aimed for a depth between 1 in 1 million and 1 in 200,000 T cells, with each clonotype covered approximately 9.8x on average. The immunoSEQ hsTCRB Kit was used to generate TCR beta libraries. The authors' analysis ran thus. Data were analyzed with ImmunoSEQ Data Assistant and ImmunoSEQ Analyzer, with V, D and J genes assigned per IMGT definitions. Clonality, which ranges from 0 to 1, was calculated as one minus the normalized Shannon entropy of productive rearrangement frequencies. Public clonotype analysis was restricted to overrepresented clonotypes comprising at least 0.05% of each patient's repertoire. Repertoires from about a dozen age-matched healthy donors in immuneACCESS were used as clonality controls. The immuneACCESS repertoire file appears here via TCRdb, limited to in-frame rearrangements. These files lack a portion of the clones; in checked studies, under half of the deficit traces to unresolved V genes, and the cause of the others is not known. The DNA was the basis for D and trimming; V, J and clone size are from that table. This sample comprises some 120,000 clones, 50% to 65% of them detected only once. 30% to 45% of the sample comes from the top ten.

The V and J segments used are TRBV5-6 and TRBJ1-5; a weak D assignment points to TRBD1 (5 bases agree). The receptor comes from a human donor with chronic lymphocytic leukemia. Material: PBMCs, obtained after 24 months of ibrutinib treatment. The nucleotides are TGTGCCAGCAGCTTGGGTGGGGCCGGTCAGCCCCAGCATTTT. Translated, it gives CASSLGGAGQPQHF.